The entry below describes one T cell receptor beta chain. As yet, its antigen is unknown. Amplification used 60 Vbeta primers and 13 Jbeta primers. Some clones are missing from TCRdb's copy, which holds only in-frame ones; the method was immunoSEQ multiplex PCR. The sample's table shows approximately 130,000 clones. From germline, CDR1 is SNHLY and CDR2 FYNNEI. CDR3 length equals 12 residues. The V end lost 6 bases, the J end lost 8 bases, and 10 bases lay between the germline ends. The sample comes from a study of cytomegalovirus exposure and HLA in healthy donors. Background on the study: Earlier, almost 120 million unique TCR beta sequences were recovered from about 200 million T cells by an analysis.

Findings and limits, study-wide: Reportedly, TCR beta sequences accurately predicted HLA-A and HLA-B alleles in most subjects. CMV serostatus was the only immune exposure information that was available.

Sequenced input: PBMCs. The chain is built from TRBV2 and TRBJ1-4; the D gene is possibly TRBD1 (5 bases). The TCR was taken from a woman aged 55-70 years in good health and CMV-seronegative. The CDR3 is CASRVDSEKLFF. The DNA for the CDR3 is TGTGCCAGCAGGGTTGACAGCGAAAAACTGTTTTTT.